This T cell receptor beta chain was observed in a study of blood T cell repertoires in COVID-19 (dated by TCRdb to 2018 to 2020). Some background on the complete study: Samples covering the acute and convalescent phases of COVID-19 were provided by collaborators in the United States, Italy and Spain. The material from the prospective study consisted of cDNA or gDNA derived from T cells, B-cell-depleted T cells, or PBMCs. Subjects who had been exposed to COVID-19, were actively infected with it, or had recovered from it provided the deeply sampled blood TCRbeta repertoires that made up the dataset. The repertoires were made available in a free public database intended to serve as a resource for research on the immune response to SARS-CoV-2. The samples were drawn from the first 160 participants of the ongoing ImmuneRACE study and from some 1,300 subjects provided by 6 global collaborators. A de-identified subject ID, COVID-19 status, age in years and sex were almost always included in the sample metadata. Where HLA class I and class II types were available, the types were taken from metadata supplied by the sample provider, not from assay-based typing. Points the paper makes about the study in general: The quantity of clinical and demographic metadata differed by source and by participant and was supplied without curation.

About this clone: The antigen this receptor binds is unknown. The record has no base qualities; no much larger clone is one base away.

Each collaborating institution followed its own protocols to collect whole blood in K2EDTA tubes. For TCRbeta analysis, collaborator samples were shipped as frozen whole blood, as isolated PBMCs, or as DNA extracted from either sample type. The junction shows trimming of 4 bases on V and 0 bases on J, plus 15 bases between the germline ends. Reading from cysteine to phenylalanine, the CDR3 counts 17 amino acids. The read is trimmed to its CDR3 DNA, 51 bases read in frame from base 1. The immunoSEQ Assay, a bias-controlled multiplex PCR, was used to amplify TCRbeta CDR3 regions from genomic DNA. Per the original workflow: Within the assay, amplification of reference gene primers was used to estimate how many nucleated cells each sample contained. Sequence reads were collapsed and filtered to measure the absolute abundance of every unique TCRbeta CDR3 rearrangement. For each sample, productive Simpson clonality was calculated as the square root of Simpson's diversity index over productive rearrangements. In TCRdb, the immuneACCESS table is reduced to in-frame sequences with V and J assigned. These tables do not hold every clone; where another copy was compared, an unresolved V gene accounts for under half, and the others remain unexplained. That table furnishes V, J and clone size, whereas the DNA furnished D and trimming. The sample table records 100,000 to 130,000 clones; under 85% of these occur just once. Under 5% of the sample is held by the ten biggest clonotypes.

The clonotype originates from a woman in her seventies with acute or convalescent COVID-19. This receptor chain uses TRBV23-1 and TRBJ2-2, with TRBD1 as a weak D call on 6 bases. TRBV23-1 is known as an ORF, though its function is uncertain. Material: peripheral blood. The sequenced DNA: TGCGCCAGCAGTCGCCCGGCGACAGGTTCGAACACCGGGGAGCTGTTTTTT. Translated, it reads CASSRPATGSNTGELFF.